The sequence of this T cell receptor (beta chain) was determined in a study of T cell responses to AZD1222 COVID-19 vaccine. Study-level results: Elevations in Spike-specific TCR breadth and depth followed administration of two AZD1222 doses. At 160-218 and 743-854, vaccine-associated CD4 TCRs were dominant, and they spanned spike. The repertoires were collected only after the peak T cell response. The donor cohort was predominantly white British with a female majority, and clonal diversity may have been underestimated.

This clone has only one observation. Its antigen is undetermined. The assay was immunoSEQ multiplex PCR, and TCRdb's table has in-frame clones only and misses some. Of some 120,000 clones listed, roughly nine tenths are singletons. The V gene's germline CDR1 is SGHRS and CDR2 YFSETQ. The CDR3 is 14 amino acids. V lost 3 bases and J lost 1, with 10 bases in between. This sequence joins TRBV5-1 and TRBJ2-5; D uncertain. This sequence originates from an adult in good health. Sequenced here: peripheral blood, sampled on day 0 of AZD1222 vaccination. CDR3 loop: CASSWNRVQETQYF. The CDR3 nucleotides are TGCGCCAGCAGCTGGAACAGAGTCCAAGAGACCCAGTACTTC.